The rows below give T cell receptor beta chains drawn from one sample of a study of control samples from healthy donors and cancer patients. Sequenced by immunoSEQ multiplex PCR; TCRdb stores in-frame clones only, minus some. The sample shows about 140,000 clones, 85% to 95% of them seen only once. Sequencing input: blood. These receptors all stem from a man between 35 and 55 years old in good health. Each CDR3 is given with its conserved first and last residue. A D gene is named only where the DNA matches it firmly. Expanded clones get a size class; other rows say once, few or many, or leave the size out.

>-|TRBV28|-|TRBJ2-7
TGTGCCAGCAGTTTTGTATTAACTGCTTTGGGCGAGCAGTACTTC
CASSFVLTALGEQYF
>once|TRBV21-1|-|TRBJ2-7
TGTGCCAGCAGCACACGGCGACGCCAAAGCTCCTACGAGCAGTACTTC
CASSTRRRQSSYEQYF
>-|TRBV15|-|TRBJ2-7
TGTGCCACCAGGGGCAAGTTGAACTCCTACGAGCAGTACTTC
CATRGKLNSYEQYF
>-|TRBV6-2/TRBV6-3|-|TRBJ2-1
TGTGCCAGCAGTTACTCCTGGGCAGGGGATGAGCAGTTCTTC
CASSYSWAGDEQFF
>once|TRBV21-1|-|TRBJ1-5
TGTGCCAGCAGCGCCCGGGACAGATTGCTTCAGCCCCAGCATTTT
CASSARDRLLQPQHF
>-|TRBV24-1|TRBD1|TRBJ1-2
TGTGCCACCAGTGAACAGGGGGAGGGTTTCGGGGGCTACACCTTC
CATSEQGEGFGGYTF
>-|TRBV28|-|TRBJ2-5
TGTGCCAGCAGACCCGACGGAAGTATCCAAGAGACCCAGTACTTC
CASRPDGSIQETQYF
>-|TRBV30|TRBD2|TRBJ2-7
TGTGCCTGGAATAGGGGACTAGCGGGAGACGAGCAGTACTTC
CAWNRGLAGDEQYF
>-|TRBV5-4|TRBD2|TRBJ2-5
TGTGCCAGCAGCGGACTAGCGGGGGGGCCGGAGACCCAGTACTTC
CASSGLAGGPETQYF
>-|TRBV10-3|-|TRBJ2-6
TGTGCCATCAGTGAGGGTGGTCAGACCGGGGCCAACGTCCTGACTTTC
CAISEGGQTGANVLTF
>-|TRBV10-3|-|TRBJ1-5
TGTGCCATCAGTGAGGGCAGGAATAGCAATCAGCCCCAGCATTTT
CAISEGRNSNQPQHF
>many|TRBV11-2|-|TRBJ2-1
TGTGCCAGCAGCCCGCGCCCCCCTTCGAGCTCCTACAATGAGCAGTTCTTC
CASSPRPPSSSYNEQFF
>-|TRBV28|-|TRBJ1-6
TGTGCCAGCAGCCGTGACCCCCCGGGCAATTCACCCCTCCACTTT
CASSRDPPGNSPLHF
>-|TRBV28|-|TRBJ2-7
TGTGCCAGCAACTCCCTGGGGAACTACGAGCAGTACTTC
CASNSLGNYEQYF
>-|TRBV14|-|TRBJ2-7
TGTGCCAGCAGCCAAGATTTTCAAGCCTACGAGCAGTACTTC
CASSQDFQAYEQYF
>-|TRBV9|-|TRBJ2-3
TGTGCCAGCAGCGCAGAAGTACGGGGCCCAGATACGCAGTATTTT
CASSAEVRGPDTQYF
>-|TRBV6-5|TRBD1|TRBJ2-1
TGTGCCAGCATTTCGGACAGGGGCTACAATGAGCAGTTCTTC
CASISDRGYNEQFF
>-|TRBV7-2|-|TRBJ2-1
TGTGCCAGCAGCACCCTAGGGGGGTACTACAATGAGCAGTTCTTC
CASSTLGGYYNEQFF
>-|TRBV7-2|TRBD1|TRBJ1-2
TGTGCCAGCAGCCGGGACAGGGCTTACTATGGCTACACCTTC
CASSRDRAYYGYTF
>-|TRBV5-6|-|TRBJ1-5
TGTGCCAGCAAATACATGGGACGGAGCAATCAGCCCCAGCATTTT
CASKYMGRSNQPQHF
>-|TRBV13|-|TRBJ2-1
TGTGCCAGCAGCCTAGGGCGACTGACCTACAATGAGCAGTTCTTC
CASSLGRLTYNEQFF
>few|TRBV29-1|TRBD2|TRBJ2-1
TGCAGCGCCGGACTAGCGGGACCCTACAATGAGCAGTTCTTC
CSAGLAGPYNEQFF
>-|TRBV11-2|TRBD2|TRBJ2-7
TGTGCCAGCAGGGGTTTGCGGGGGGGCCCTAAAGAGCAGTACTTC
CASRGLRGGPKEQYF
>-|TRBV19|-|TRBJ1-2
TGTGCCAGTAGTCGATATTCTTATTGCTACACCTTC
CASSRYSYCYTF
>-|TRBV12-3/TRBV12-4|-|TRBJ2-7
TGTGCCAGCAGTCAAAGACGGGGCGAGCAGTACTTC
CASSQRRGEQYF
>-|TRBV5-1|-|TRBJ2-6
TGCGCCAGCAGCTTTGGCAGGGTAACCTCTGGGGCCAACGTCCTGACTTTC
CASSFGRVTSGANVLTF
>once|TRBV5-1|-|TRBJ1-4
TGCGCCAGCAGCTTGGGGACGACGAGGGAAAAACTGTTTTTT
CASSLGTTREKLFF
>-|TRBV27|-|TRBJ2-7
TGTGCCAGCCGGCCCGCAGACTCGGGCTCCTACGAGCAGTACTTC
CASRPADSGSYEQYF
>-|TRBV5-6|-|TRBJ2-1
TGTGCCAGCAGCTTCAGGGACTACAATGAGCAGTTCTTC
CASSFRDYNEQFF
>-|TRBV3-1/TRBV3-2|-|TRBJ1-5
TGTGCCAGCAGCCAAGGGGGTATTTGGGTAAAGCCCCAGCATTTT
CASSQGGIWVKPQHF
>-|TRBV6-2/TRBV6-3|-|TRBJ2-7
TGTGCCAGCAGTTACACAGCGGCCCCCTACGAGCAGTACTTC
CASSYTAAPYEQYF
>once|TRBV15|-|TRBJ2-7
TGTGCCACCAGCAGAGATATGGTAACGGGCAGGTTAAGGAACGAGCAGTACTTC
CATSRDMVTGRLRNEQYF
>-|TRBV6-5|-|TRBJ1-5
TGTGCCAGCAGTTACTCGAGGACAGCCAATCAGCCCCAGCATTTT
CASSYSRTANQPQHF
>-|TRBV5-4|TRBD1|TRBJ2-5
TGTGCCAGCAGCTCACCTCGGACAGGGAAAGAAGAGACCCAGTACTTC
CASSSPRTGKEETQYF
>-|TRBV28|TRBD1|TRBJ1-2
TGTGCCAGCACCTCCTGGGGGACAGGGGGAATAAGCTACACCTTC
CASTSWGTGGISYTF
>-|TRBV10-3|-|TRBJ2-1
TGTGCCATCAGTGAGTCGAAGGTCGTCGGATCGGAGCAGTTCTTC
CAISESKVVGSEQFF
>-|TRBV9|TRBD1|TRBJ2-4
TGTGCCAGCGGTGGGGACAGTTTGTACTTC
CASGGDSLYF
>-|TRBV5-6|-|TRBJ1-5
TGTGCCAGCAGCTTGGCAGGCAAGCCCCAGCATTTT
CASSLAGKPQHF
>-|TRBV7-3|-|TRBJ2-2
TGTGCCAGCAGCTCAGACAGGGAGCGGGACACCGGGGAGCTGTTTTTT
CASSSDRERDTGELFF
>-|TRBV3-1/TRBV3-2|TRBD1|TRBJ2-7
TGTGCCAGCAGCCAACTAGGGGGCCCAGACTCCTACGAGCAGTACTTC
CASSQLGGPDSYEQYF
>-|TRBV28|TRBD1|TRBJ1-2
TGTGCCAACAGTCCCACAGGGGAGAATGGCTACACCTTC
CANSPTGENGYTF
>-|TRBV5-1|TRBD1|TRBJ2-7
TGCGCCAGCAGCTTGGAACAGGGGACCTACGAGCAGTACTTC
CASSLEQGTYEQYF
>-|TRBV15|TRBD1|TRBJ1-2
TGTGCCACCAGCAGGGAAGGGGGCGTTACTGGCTACACCTTC
CATSREGGVTGYTF
>-|TRBV28|-|TRBJ1-1
TGTGCCAGCAGCGGGGGGGGGTCTAGCACTGAAGCTTTCTTT
CASSGGGSSTEAFF
>-|TRBV7-9|-|TRBJ1-6
TGTGCCAGCAGCTTAGGAACGGGTGGTGGTTCACCCCTCCACTTT
CASSLGTGGGSPLHF
>-|TRBV6-2/TRBV6-3|TRBD1|TRBJ1-5
TGTGCCAGCAGTTACCAGACAGGGTCGGGTCAGCCCCAGCATTTT
CASSYQTGSGQPQHF
>-|TRBV29-1|-|TRBJ1-1
TGCAGCGTTGAGGTACCCCTAAGGGGAGCTTTCTTT
CSVEVPLRGAFF
>-|TRBV7-8|-|TRBJ2-1
TGTGCCAGCAGCTTATTTTTGTCTGGGGGAGCGCTGCAGTTCTTC
CASSLFLSGGALQFF
>-|TRBV18|-|TRBJ1-6
TGTGCCAGCTCACCACTCGCAGAGGAGGTGCCCCTCCACTTT
CASSPLAEEVPLHF
>-|TRBV19|TRBD1|TRBJ1-5
TGTGCCAGTAGTATAGATGATGGGGGACAGGGGTTGAGACAGCCCCAGCATTTT
CASSIDDGGQGLRQPQHF